What follows are 19 T cell receptor beta chains derived from one specimen sequenced in a study of CD8+ T cells in alopecia areata. The treatment here: oral pan-JAK inhibitor, 5-10 mg twice daily. RNA was isolated and reverse transcribed to cDNA, the sequencing template. Generated by immunoSEQ multiplex PCR, the TCRdb table keeps only in-frame clones and is missing some. The table shows roughly 190,000 clones, with roughly three fifths occurring only once. Sequencing used CD4+ T cells sorted from blood, obtained at week 4, from a patient treated with tofacitinib. Receptor source: a human donor with alopecia areata.

The chain has TRBV7-2 and TRBJ1-2; D gene uncertain. The CDR3 loop spans 13 amino acids. Trimming pared 2 bases from V and 4 bases from J, leaving 8 bases between. Per germline, CDR1 SGHTA and CDR2 FQGNSA. In DNA form, the CDR3 reads TGTGCCAGCAGCTTATCTGTCTCCTATGGCTACACCTTC. It encodes CASSLSVSYGYTF.

This clone appeared a single time. CDR3 DNA: TGCAGCGCCAGACAGGACTATGGCTACACCTTC. Its protein is CSARQDYGYTF. The chain links TRBV29-1 to TRBJ1-2, with D tentatively TRBD1 (6 bases). Germline V lookup: CDR1 SQVTM, CDR2 ANQGSEA. V lost 7 bases and J lost 3, with 9 bases in between. The CDR3 sequence is 11 residues long.

The chain couples TRBV11-2 to TRBJ2-1, with a weak D call TRBD1 (5 bases). The CDR3 is 15 amino acids. V was pared by 1 base and J by 5 bases, with 12 bases between. The germline V gene encodes CDR1 SGHAT and CDR2 FQNNGV. The CDR3 bases are TGTGCCAGCAGCTTAGGACAGTTGGGGCACAATGAGCAGTTCTTC. Protein: CASSLGQLGHNEQFF.

The table lists this clone with a few counts. The chain is built from TRBV2 and TRBJ2-5, with 11 bases identical to TRBD2. CDR3 size: 14 residues. V dropped 8 bases and J dropped 2; count of bases not matched to a gene: 4. Germline values: CDR1 SNHLY, CDR2 FYNNEI. CDR3 region: CASSRTSGQETQYF. DNA of the CDR3: TGTGCCAGCTCTAGGACTAGCGGGCAAGAGACCCAGTACTTC.

This clone was seen many times. This rearrangement joins TRBV28 to TRBJ1-2, with TRBD1 identical over 7 bases. V shed 5 bases and J 6 bases; nucleotides not matched to a gene: 6. This CDR3 spans 13 amino acids. Germline loops: CDR1 MDHEN, CDR2 SYDVKM. The CDR3: CASSSRDSHGYTF. CDR3 in DNA: TGTGCCAGCAGTAGCCGGGACAGTCATGGCTACACCTTC.

This clone has just a few counts. V usage is TRBV15 and J usage is TRBJ2-3; 8 nucleotides match TRBD1. After removal of 5 bases from V and 2 bases from J, the junction contained 6 bases not matched to a gene. CDR1 is LNHNV and CDR2 is YYDKDF in the germline V gene (reference sequence). This CDR3 has 15 amino acids. The CDR3 region is CATSDRDRNTDTQYF. DNA for the CDR3: TGTGCCACCAGCGACCGGGACAGGAACACAGATACGCAGTATTTT.

This rearrangement joins TRBV5-1 to TRBJ2-5; 10 bases agree with TRBD2. The V and J ends lost 0 bases and 7 bases, in that order; junction bases with no gene match: 9. The CDR3 totals 16 residues. CDR1 and CDR2 (germline): SGHRS, YFSETQ. The CDR3: CASSLGLAGDEGTQYF. CDR3 bases: TGCGCCAGCAGCTTGGGCCTAGCGGGAGATGAGGGGACCCAGTACTTC.

The sample holds one count of this clone. V is TRBV2 and J is TRBJ1-2; D not resolved. Germline CDR1 and CDR2: SNHLY and FYNNEI. CDR3 length: 11 residues. Trimming took 3 bases from V and 5 from J, leaving 4 bases between them. CDR3 region: CASSDRYGYTF. The CDR3 nucleotides are TGTGCCAGCAGTGATCGATATGGCTACACCTTC.

This clone was observed a few times. The chain is built from TRBV6-6 and TRBJ2-6; 9 bases line up with TRBD1. There are 16 residues in the CDR3. Germline lookup yields CDR1 MNHNY and CDR2 SVGAGI (reference sequence). The trim removed 7 bases at V and 4 bases at J, leaving 8 bases unmatched. The CDR3 DNA reads TGTGCCAGCACCCCCCGGACAGGGGTCGGGGCCAACGTCCTGACTTTC. Translating gives CASTPRTGVGANVLTF.

This chain uses TRBV7-2 with TRBJ2-5; D gene ambiguous. Germline values: CDR1 SGHTA, CDR2 FQGNSA. CDR3 length equals 13 residues. Deletions cut 2 bases from V and 1 base from J, with 5 bases between. CDR3 in amino acids: CASSLRIQETQYF. CDR3 DNA: TGTGCCAGCAGCTTAAGGATCCAAGAGACCCAGTACTTC.

This clone was seen a few times. The chain uses TRBV4-2 and TRBJ1-2; D is undetermined. Trimming left V 0 bases short and J 1 base short, with 9 bases between. Germline lookup yields CDR1 LGHNA and CDR2 YNFKEQ. The CDR3 has 15 residues. The CDR3 DNA is TGTGCCAGCAGCCAAGAGGTTGGATATAACTATGGCTACACCTTC. Protein: CASSQEVGYNYGYTF.

The J gene is TRBJ1-4, the V gene TRBV13; D might be TRBD1 (5 bases). This CDR3 has 14 residues. V gave up 5 bases and J gave up 4 bases, with 11 bases separating them. Per germline, CDR1 PRHDT and CDR2 FYEKMQ (reference sequence). In DNA form, the CDR3 reads TGTGCCAGCAGCCTCCGGGACTTTAATGAAAAACTGTTTTTT. Its translation: CASSLRDFNEKLFF.

This clone turned up a few times. The chain carries TRBV11-3 and TRBJ1-2, with 7 bases matching TRBD1. The germline gives CDR1 SGHNT, CDR2 YENEEA. The CDR3 has 14 residues. With 4 bases clipped from V and 8 bases from J, the junction kept 10 bases outside the gene matches. CDR3 sequence reads: CASSWEGGAEGYTF. The CDR3 region has the DNA TGTGCCAGCAGCTGGGAAGGGGGCGCAGAAGGCTACACCTTC. The full variable domain, in which reference TRBV11-3 and TRBJ1-2 provide the parts outside the CDR3, is EAGVVQSPRYKIIEKKQPVAFWCNPISGHNTLYWYLQNLGQGPELLIRYENEEAVDDSQLPKDRFSAERLKGVDSTLKIQPAELGDSAVYLCASSWEGGAEGYTFGSGTRLTVV.

This clone has more than one count but fewer than ten. The genes are TRBV27 and TRBJ1-5; no definite D call. Germline values: CDR1 MNHEY, CDR2 SMNVEV (reference sequence). The V end was cut by 2 bases, the J end by 6 bases, with 8 bases between. The length of the CDR3 is 13 residues. In DNA form, the CDR3 reads TGTGCCAGCAGTTTAAACCGGGGTCAGCCCCAGCATTTT. Its protein product is CASSLNRGQPQHF.

This sequence joins TRBV18 and TRBJ1-5; TRBD1 might be the D (5 bases). Germline values: CDR1 KGHSH, CDR2 LQKENI. The CDR3 is 15 amino acids. V lost 2 bases, J lost 1 base, and 9 bases lay in between. The CDR3, as DNA: TGTGCCAGCTCACCAGAGGGGAACAGCAATCAGCCCCAGCATTTT. This encodes CASSPEGNSNQPQHF.

The chain joins TRBV5-1 to TRBJ2-1; the D is unclear. V was pared by 0 bases and J by 1 base, with 8 bases between. The CDR3 spans 15 residues. In germline, CDR1 is SGHRS, CDR2 YFSETQ. CDR3 DNA sequence: TGCGCCAGCAGCTTGGGGGTCGAGTCCTACAATGAGCAGTTCTTC. Protein sequence: CASSLGVESYNEQFF.

The chain joins TRBV28 to TRBJ2-5; a weak D match, TRBD1 (6 bases). Germline assignment: CDR1 MDHEN and CDR2 SYDVKM. Trimming stripped 8 bases from V and 0 bases from J, with 16 bases between. There are 15 residues in the CDR3. CDR3 sequence (DNA): TGTGCCAGCTCTCACCGGGACACGTACCAAGAGACCCAGTACTTC. Translated, it gives CASSHRDTYQETQYF.

The rearrangement links TRBV28 to TRBJ2-7; D gene unclear. CDR3 length equals 13 residues. Germline lookup yields CDR1 MDHEN and CDR2 SYDVKM. V was trimmed by 6 bases and J by 2 bases, leaving 11 bases between them. The CDR3 DNA follows: TGTGCCAGCAGCGGTGGACCTCCCTACGAGCAGTACTTC. Amino acids: CASSGGPPYEQYF. The complete variable domain, with remaining parts taken from reference TRBV28 and TRBJ2-7, reads DVKVTQSSRYLVKRTGEKVFLECVQDMDHENMFWYRQDPGLGLRLIYFSYDVKMKEKGDIPEGYSVSREKKERFSLILESASTNQTSMYLCASSGGPPYEQYFGPGTRLTVT.

The V call is TRBV7-2, the J call TRBJ2-1, with 10 nucleotides matching TRBD2. The germline V gene has CDR1 SGHTA and CDR2 FQGNSA. The junction had 5 bases not matched to a gene; V was cut back by 5 bases and J by 1 base. This CDR3 is 16 amino acids long. CDR3 protein: CASSVNSGRSYNEQFF. CDR3 nucleotides: TGTGCCAGCAGCGTGAATAGCGGGAGGTCCTACAATGAGCAGTTCTTC.